This paragraph covers one T cell receptor beta chain sequence. The CDR3 extends over 17 amino acids. The V gene's germline CDR1 is SGHNT and CDR2 YYREEE (reference sequence). V lost 3 bases and J lost 2; bases outside the gene matches: 9. This specimen comes from a study of blood T cell repertoires in COVID-19. Produced via immunoSEQ multiplex PCR; TCRdb's table is partial and in-frame only. The repertoire has approximately 130,000 clones, approximately 85% of them found once; the top ten carry approximately 4.3%. Sequenced sample: peripheral blood. The J gene is TRBJ1-1, the V gene TRBV5-4, with 11 nucleotides matching TRBD1. This receptor was obtained from a human donor in a cohort sampled during active COVID-19. CDR3 sequence reads: CASSSLGQGAGNTEAFF. In DNA, the CDR3 is TGTGCCAGCAGCTCTCTCGGACAGGGGGCGGGAAACACTGAAGCTTTCTTT. Using reference TRBV5-4 and TRBJ1-1 for the parts outside the CDR3, the full variable domain is ETGVTQSPTHLIKTRGQQVTLRCSSQSGHNTVSWYQQALGQGPQFIFQYYREEENGRGNFPPRFSGLQFPNYSSELNVNALELDDSALYLCASSSLGQGAGNTEAFFGQGTRLTVV.